A selection of T cell receptor beta chains follows, all from one sample in a study of identical twins. TCRdb re-called the 5' RACE reads through MiXCR, storing one row per CDR3 protein. The sample carries about 690,000 distinct CDR3 sequences, 21% recorded once. Another study also made use of these data, one on T cells expressing NK-cell markers.

Material: PBMCs. Every receptor here comes from a woman aged 18-29 years in good health. Each CDR3 is given with its conserved first and last residue. The order of the fields is V gene, CDR3 protein.

v_call: TRBV20-1; cdr3_aa: CSATTYRERENEQFF
v_call: TRBV7-2; cdr3_aa: CASSLEIGGNIQYF
v_call: TRBV20-1; cdr3_aa: CSAFRNLNTEAFF
v_call: TRBV20-1; cdr3_aa: CSASERSGEQFF
v_call: TRBV20-1; cdr3_aa: CSARPGGYGYTF
v_call: TRBV13; cdr3_aa: CASSFGDEGQYF
v_call: TRBV13; cdr3_aa: CASSRRRGMETQYF
v_call: TRBV5-1; cdr3_aa: CASSLYGDNEQFF
v_call: TRBV29-1; cdr3_aa: CSVGGLRGSYEQYF
v_call: TRBV6-1; cdr3_aa: CATAQAGGAIYGYTF
v_call: TRBV11-2; cdr3_aa: CASSLGAQYF
v_call: TRBV6-2/TRBV6-3; cdr3_aa: CASGDGSLTSYEQYF
v_call: TRBV29-1; cdr3_aa: CSAGQTTDTQYF
v_call: TRBV9; cdr3_aa: CASSVAITGELFF
v_call: TRBV4-3; cdr3_aa: CASSQESAGPGELFF
v_call: TRBV5-1; cdr3_aa: CASSRDSRQYF
v_call: TRBV18; cdr3_aa: CASSHVGSLTKNIQYF
v_call: TRBV27; cdr3_aa: CASRLDRVTGELFF
v_call: TRBV27; cdr3_aa: CATHGTGHYEQYF
v_call: TRBV15; cdr3_aa: CATGALYSGAKNIQYF
v_call: TRBV20-1; cdr3_aa: CSATYTGTGGFENTF
v_call: TRBV6-5; cdr3_aa: CASSSVGVGETQYF
v_call: TRBV7-2; cdr3_aa: CASSWPTRLDTQYF
v_call: TRBV15; cdr3_aa: CATSRDTGETQYF
v_call: TRBV29-1; cdr3_aa: CSVSYRGSPLHF
v_call: TRBV24-1; cdr3_aa: CATSGTSRGDTQYF
v_call: TRBV29-1; cdr3_aa: CSVVGGVLLYWSSYEQYF
v_call: TRBV27; cdr3_aa: CASRRQNTFTDTQYF
v_call: TRBV20-1; cdr3_aa: CSARDLGAPQGGDTQYF
v_call: TRBV2; cdr3_aa: CASSDDRTNEKLFF